This TCR beta chain was profiled in a study of T cells in Graves' hyperthyroidism and ophthalmopathy. Using RNA transcripts as the source, TCR beta CDR3 regions were amplified. HTBI primers were employed in a first-round RT-PCR of the TCR CDR3. TCRdb recomputed calls from the multiplex PCR reads with MiXCR, one row per CDR3 protein. Of about 560,000 distinct CDR3 sequences listed, 16% are singletons. Ten or more counts support this clonotype. A lack of ophthalmopathy progression within 18 months defined stable Graves' hyperthyroidism. PBMCs were obtained from roughly 10 ml fresh peripheral blood. This CDR3 region has 15 residues. Germline-derived CDR1 and CDR2 are SNHLY and FYNNEI. The V and J ends lost 10 bases and 0 bases, in that order; junction bases with no gene match: 6.

The sample comprised blood. The receptor comes from a woman in her late teens or twenties with Graves' hyperthyroidism. The rearrangement links TRBV2 to TRBJ2-3; 11 bases align to TRBD2. The CDR3 here is CATRGLAVSTDTQYF. As DNA, the CDR3 is TGTGCCACCCGGGGACTAGCGGTCAGCACAGATACGCAGTATTTT.